This TCR beta chain was observed in a study of blood T cells in healthy people across ages. Study summary: About one barcoded beta molecule per two T cells was the capture yield of template switching.

The second PCR ran roughly 6 to 12 cycles with a sample-barcoded 5' primer and J-beta primers. From the 5' RACE reads, TCRdb called clonotypes with MiXCR, one entry per CDR3 protein. This table holds 750,000 to 950,000 distinct CDR3 sequences, roughly 50% found once. This receptor was identified in a man older than 75 in good health. What was sequenced was blood.

In nucleotides, the CDR3 is TGTGCCACCAGTGTTGGACAGAAGAAAAATGAAAAACTGTTTTTT. Encoded protein: CATSVGQKKNEKLFF. The genes are TRBV24-1 and TRBJ1-4; tentatively, D is TRBD1 (6 bases). Germline lookup yields CDR1 KGHDR and CDR2 SFDVKD. The V end lost 5 bases, the J end lost 5 bases, and 14 bases lay between the germline ends. The CDR3 loop spans 15 amino acids.